This T cell receptor beta chain stems from a study of OX40 agonist ivuxolimab in advanced cancers. Study-wide context: Dose-escalation subjects each had hepatocellular carcinoma, melanoma, renal cell or head and neck cancer.

This table comes from immunoSEQ multiplex PCR, and its TCRdb copy is limited to in-frame clones, with some not included. The table has tens of thousands of clones, 75% to 90% seen once. CDR3 length: 17 residues. Trimming took 0 bases from V and 0 from J; bases not matched to a gene: 5. From germline, CDR1 is LGHNA and CDR2 YSLEER. The sample in question was CD4+ or CD8+ T cells sorted from blood, obtained in a trial of the OX40 agonist ivuxolimab. V usage is TRBV4-3 and J usage is TRBJ2-3; 8 bases align to TRBD2. The origin of this receptor is an adult with an advanced solid tumor such as melanoma, head and neck, liver or kidney cancer. The CDR3, as DNA: TGCGCCAGCAGCCAAGATATGGCTAGCGGGAGCACAGATACGCAGTATTTT. Protein product: CASSQDMASGSTDTQYF.